This T cell receptor beta chain was sequenced in a study of identifying expanded T cells in peripheral blood (dated by TCRdb to between 2018 and 2020). Context from the whole study: Technical replicates were generated by sequencing separate aliquots of the same genomic DNA pool, with four replicates compared pairwise.

Germline trimming amounts to 0 bases on V and 7 bases on J, with 10 as the count of junction bases outside the gene matches. CDR1 and CDR2 are read off the germline V gene as SQVTM and ANQGSEA. Its CDR3 holds 15 amino acids, cysteine through phenylalanine. The kept DNA is CDR3 alone, 45 bases in frame from the first base. During the collection period, no immune events, such as infections, were documented for the healthy donors. To calibrate time-dependent variance in a beta-binomial model of T-cell clone differential abundance, blood repertoires from healthy donors were used as a training cohort. The training cohort was composed of around ten healthy donors, 3 female and 7 male. On average the donors were approximately 43 years old, and their ages spanned roughly 29 to 64 years. Whole blood was collected from each healthy donor at three time points spaced approximately 2 weeks apart and obtained from a commercial supplier. For immunosequencing, genomic DNA was extracted from unsorted whole blood.

This clone was recorded only once. Its antigen is not yet known. Nothing much larger sits one base from this clone, and base qualities are not available. What the authors observed across the whole study: In all healthy donors, the variance in clone template counts between samples taken approximately 15 days apart rose significantly as total template count increased. The beta-binomial model significantly reduced the number of clones called differentially abundant and the false-positive rate across all healthy-donor time intervals. The binomial model flagged about 1.2 differentially abundant clones between technical replicates, compared with about 16 over roughly 2 weeks and approximately 18 over around four weeks. It was expected by the authors that biological variance in healthy repertoires might increase further over much longer intervals, such as months to years.

TCRbeta CDR3 regions were profiled with the immunoSEQ Assay using bias-controlled multiplex PCR amplification of genomic DNA. In the paper's pipeline: The absolute abundance of each unique TCRbeta CDR3 region was quantified after sequences were collapsed and filtered. Two models were used to test differential abundance: a binomial model (Fisher-equivalent) and a beta-binomial model that adds time-dependent variance fitted from healthy donors. Clones with fewer than 5 combined templates were removed, and a clone was called differentially abundant if the clone's Benjamini-Hochberg FDR was below 0.01. In the beta-binomial model, variance was expressed as a function of the total template count across the two samples, in the form v = (b*log(k)+a)^2. In its TCRdb copy, this immuneACCESS table keeps in-frame sequences only and misses some clones. Where compared with another copy, unresolved V genes explain less than half of these, and the others have no known cause. That table supplies the V and J calls and clone size; D and trimming were determined from the DNA. The sample table records 45,000 to 75,000 clones; about 80% of these occur just once. The ten largest account for approximately 17% of the sample.

The sequencing sample was made of blood. Here the chain combines TRBV29-1 and TRBJ1-2, and 8 junction bases match TRBD1. This clonotype was obtained from a person aged 18 to 69 in good health. The CDR3 region reads CSVEDLAGGSSGYTF. The sequenced DNA is TGCAGCGTTGAAGATTTGGCAGGGGGCTCTAGTGGCTACACCTTC.